These 22 T cell receptor beta chains were all obtained from the same sample, sequenced in a study of response to subunit inactivated influenza vaccine. TCRdb redid the calling of the RT-PCR reads with MiXCR, one entry per CDR3 protein. The repertoire holds hundreds of thousands of distinct CDR3 sequences, 15% to 19% seen once, with around a tenth in the top ten. The sequencing here drew on PBMCs from blood, taken approximately 12 days after vaccination. The origin of the receptors is a man aged 45-60 years who received an inactivated influenza vaccine.

This clonotype came up many times. This rearrangement joins TRBV9 to TRBJ2-6, with D perhaps TRBD1 (5 bases). The CDR3 runs to 17 residues. Germline V lookup: CDR1 SGDLS, CDR2 YYNGEE. Trimming pared 3 bases from V and 0 bases from J, leaving 13 bases between. The CDR3, as DNA: TGTGCCAGCAGCGCCCATGACAGCCACTCTGGGGCCAACGTCCTGACTTTC. It translates to CASSAHDSHSGANVLTF.

This chain connects TRBV5-6 to TRBJ1-2, with a weak D call TRBD1 (6 bases). V gave up 4 bases and J gave up 4 bases, with 14 bases separating them. Germline CDR1 reads SGHDT; CDR2 reads YYEEEE. CDR3 size: 14 residues. The CDR3 DNA is TGTGCCAGCAGCGGGACAAGGGACTTCTATGGCTACACCTTC. Its translation: CASSGTRDFYGYTF.

This clonotype was picked up a small number of times. The V and J genes are TRBV7-9 and TRBJ1-1; D call uncertain. V was clipped by 1 base and J by 1 base, with 7 bases between them. Germline V gives CDR1 SEHNR, CDR2 FQNEAQ (reference sequence). The CDR3 runs to 14 residues. CDR3 in amino acids: CASSLDVKNTEAFF. CDR3 DNA: TGTGCCAGCAGCTTAGACGTAAAGAACACTGAAGCTTTCTTT.

This clonotype was counted a few times. The chain carries TRBV6-2 or TRBV6-3 and TRBJ2-1; maybe TRBD2 (6 bases). This CDR3 comprises 14 residues. The germline gives CDR1 MNHEY, CDR2 SVGEGT. The ends were cut back, 2 bases at V and 4 bases at J, with 9 bases in the middle. The CDR3 bases are TGTGCCAGCAGTTACAGTGGGACTTACAATGAGCAGTTCTTC. This codes for CASSYSGTYNEQFF.

This clonotype was found a few times. The chain recombines TRBV3-1 with TRBJ2-3; possible D gene TRBD2, 6 bases. Germline V lookup: CDR1 LGHDT, CDR2 YNNKEL (reference sequence). The CDR3 runs 15 residues. With 1 base removed from V and 5 bases from J, the gap between germline ends came to 13 bases. The chain's CDR3 is CASSQVVRDGDTQYF. The CDR3 nucleotides are TGTGCCAGCAGCCAAGTAGTGCGGGATGGAGATACGCAGTATTTT.

V gene TRBV5-5 combines with J gene TRBJ2-5; D remains unclear. The CDR3 has 14 amino acids. Germline V CDR1 and CDR2: SGHKS, YYEKEE (reference sequence). With 7 bases removed from V and 2 bases from J, the gap between germline ends came to 15 bases. CDR3 sequence reads: CASSNPSTQETQYF. The CDR3 DNA is TGTGCCAGCTCAAACCCAAGTACACAAGAGACCCAGTACTTC.

This clonotype occurred a few times. V and J are TRBV7-2 and TRBJ2-7; 9 bases fit TRBD2. V shed 5 bases, J shed 0 bases, and the junction held 5 bases outside the gene matches. The CDR3 extends over 15 amino acids. CDR1 and CDR2 (germline): SGHTA, FQGNSA. The CDR3 loop reads CASSPGLAHSYEQYF. In nucleotides, the CDR3 is TGTGCCAGCAGCCCAGGACTAGCGCACTCCTACGAGCAGTACTTC.

There are a few counts of this clonotype. V gene TRBV29-1 combines with J gene TRBJ1-4, with a possible D match to TRBD1 (6 bases). The CDR3 consists of 15 residues. The ends were cut back, 1 base at V and 8 bases at J, with 17 bases in the middle. The germline V gene has CDR1 SQVTM and CDR2 ANQGSEA. The chain's CDR3 is CSVEGRQAEGEKLFF. CDR3 coding DNA: TGCAGCGTTGAAGGGCGACAGGCCGAGGGGGAAAAACTGTTTTTT. Filled out from reference TRBV29-1 and TRBJ1-4, the complete variable domain reads SAVISQKPSRDICQRGTSLTIQCQVDSQVTMMFWYRQQPGQSLTLIATANQGSEATYESGFVIDKFPISRPNLTFSTLTVSNMSPEDSSIYLCSVEGRQAEGEKLFFGSGTQLSVL.

This clonotype was observed a few times. The chain couples TRBV10-3 to TRBJ2-1; 8 nucleotides match TRBD1. The CDR3 is 15 amino acids. From germline, CDR1 is ENHRY and CDR2 SYGVKD. V lost 7 bases and J lost 5; bases outside the gene matches: 10. The CDR3 DNA reads TGTGCCATCACCGAGACAGGGGCCCTGAACAATGAGCAGTTCTTC. Translating gives CAITETGALNNEQFF.

The table lists this clonotype with a few counts. The chain links TRBV20-1 to TRBJ1-5; unclear D gene. Germline V lookup: CDR1 DFQATT, CDR2 SNEGSKA (reference sequence). Trimming took 3 bases from V and 9 from J, leaving 12 bases between them. The CDR3 has 12 amino acids. The CDR3 loop is CSASLGFPPQHF. CDR3 nucleotides: TGCAGTGCTAGTCTTGGGTTCCCGCCCCAGCATTTT.

This clonotype has only a few counts. The J gene is TRBJ1-1, the V gene TRBV10-3; 7 positions agree with TRBD1. Unmatched junction bases numbered 5, after V lost 7 bases and J lost 0 bases. CDR1 and CDR2 from the germline V gene are ENHRY and SYGVKD. The CDR3 extends over 14 amino acids. The CDR3 DNA reads as TGTGCCATCACTCCTACAGGGGTGAACACTGAAGCTTTCTTT. Translating it yields CAITPTGVNTEAFF.

This clonotype was counted a few times. The V and J genes are TRBV20-1 and TRBJ1-2, with 7 bases lining up with TRBD1. V lost 1 base, J lost 3 bases, and 5 bases stayed unmatched. The germline gives CDR1 DFQATT, CDR2 SNEGSKA (reference sequence). CDR3 size: 14 residues. The CDR3 region is CSARGGGTDYGYTF. The DNA of the CDR3 is TGCAGTGCTAGAGGGGGGGGGACAGACTATGGCTACACCTTC.

This chain connects TRBV4-3 to TRBJ2-3; 10 bases map to TRBD2. CDR1 and CDR2 from the germline V gene are LGHNA and YSLEER. Trimming removed 3 bases from V and 5 bases from J; junction bases left unmatched: 5. This CDR3 spans 15 amino acids. The CDR3 DNA is TGCGCCAGCAGCCAGAATAGCGGGGGGCGAGATACGCAGTATTTT. This encodes CASSQNSGGRDTQYF.

This clonotype was picked up a small number of times. The rearrangement uses TRBV2 and TRBJ2-4; a weak D match, TRBD1 (5 bases). Germline assignment: CDR1 SNHLY and CDR2 FYNNEI. V was clipped by 8 bases and J by 1 base, with 12 bases between them. The CDR3 is 14 residues long. The CDR3 nucleotides are TGTGCCAGCCTAGGGGCGCTGGCCAAAAACATTCAGTACTTC. Its protein product is CASLGALAKNIQYF.

In this sample, this clonotype turned up many times. This sequence joins TRBV6-2 or TRBV6-3 and TRBJ2-2; D is perhaps TRBD2 (5 bases). Trimming took 7 bases from V and 1 from J, leaving 22 bases between them. This CDR3 comprises 18 residues. Looked up from germline, CDR1 is MNHEY and CDR2 is SVGEGT. The CDR3 DNA is TGTGCCAGCATCCCCTTCGACGGGGTAAAAGGGAACACCGGGGAGCTGTTTTTT. Protein product: CASIPFDGVKGNTGELFF.

The genes are TRBV24-1 and TRBJ2-3, with 7 bases lining up with TRBD1. With V trimmed by 4 bases and J by 1 base, 16 bases remained unmatched. This CDR3 region has 19 residues. The germline V gene has CDR1 KGHDR and CDR2 SFDVKD. The CDR3 loop reads CATSDLRQGTPRGTDTQYF. The CDR3 DNA follows: TGTGCCACCAGTGACCTGCGACAGGGAACGCCAAGGGGCACAGATACGCAGTATTTT.

This clonotype appeared a few times. The chain has TRBV15 and TRBJ1-5; TRBD1 is a possible D gene (5 bases). V dropped 1 base and J dropped 3 bases, with 10 bases sitting between them. Germline V gene lookup returns CDR1 LNHNV and CDR2 YYDKDF (reference sequence). The CDR3 is 15 amino acids. CDR3 protein: CATSRGGGYNQPQHF. The CDR3 DNA is TGTGCCACCAGCAGAGGGGGGGGGTACAATCAGCCCCAGCATTTT.

V is TRBV9 and J is TRBJ1-5, with a weak D call TRBD1 (5 bases). Trimming took 4 bases from V and 6 from J, leaving 11 bases between them. Germline values: CDR1 SGDLS, CDR2 YYNGEE. The CDR3 spans 13 residues. This CDR3 is CASSRQLSQPQHF. The CDR3 DNA is TGTGCCAGCAGCCGACAGTTAAGTCAGCCCCAGCATTTT.

J is TRBJ2-1 and V is TRBV2; 8 nucleotides match TRBD2. This CDR3 region has 19 residues. Per germline, CDR1 SNHLY and CDR2 FYNNEI. V gave up 11 bases and J gave up 3 bases; unmatched junction bases: 24. The CDR3 DNA sequence: TGTGCCTTCTGCTGTGCGTTCTCGAGAGCGGGAGTACACTACAATGAGCAGTTCTTC. As protein: CAFCCAFSRAGVHYNEQFF.

This clonotype was detected a few times. The chain links TRBV25-1 to TRBJ2-1; 9 bases align to TRBD1. Per the germline V gene, CDR1 is MGHDK and CDR2 is SYGVNS. Trimming cost V 4 bases and J 1 base; bases outside gene matches: 5. The CDR3 spans 16 residues. CDR3 sequence (DNA): TGTGCCAGCAGTGTGGCCGGGACAGGGTCCTACAATGAGCAGTTCTTC. It is translated as CASSVAGTGSYNEQFF.

In this sample, this clonotype turned up many times. The chain employs TRBV20-1 and TRBJ2-1; D is ambiguous. In germline, CDR1 is DFQATT, CDR2 SNEGSKA (reference sequence). The V end lost 0 bases, the J end lost 8 bases, and 14 bases lay between the germline ends. The CDR3 has 14 residues. As DNA, the CDR3 is TGCAGTGCTAGAGATGGGCTCTCCTGGGATGAGCAGTTCTTC. This gives the protein CSARDGLSWDEQFF.

V gene TRBV7-9 combines with J gene TRBJ2-5; unclear D gene. The CDR3 covers 14 residues. Germline CDR1 and CDR2: SEHNR and FQNEAQ (reference sequence). Between the trimmed V and J ends, which lost 0 bases and 1 base, there was a span of 6 bases. The CDR3 region has the DNA TGTGCCAGCAGCTTAGCGAGGAGCCAAGAGACCCAGTACTTC. Translating it yields CASSLARSQETQYF.